The 2 T cell receptor beta chains reported below all come from one sample, sequenced in a study of graft-versus-host responses after intestinal transplantation. Clones were sequenced by immunoSEQ multiplex PCR, and TCRdb holds only the in-frame ones, with some missing. The top ten hold around 0.12% of the sample, which has under 150,000 clones, 90% to 95% seen once. Their specific antigens are unknown. The source was unstimulated CD4+ T cells sorted from spleen or lymph node cells, collected before intestinal transplant. All receptors come from a human donor who received an intestinal transplant.

The chain combines TRBV6-5 with TRBJ1-5, with TRBD1 matching over 10 bases. The germline CDR1 and CDR2 sequences are MNHEY and SVGAGI. Trimming cost V 0 bases and J 5 bases; bases outside gene matches: 1. This CDR3 comprises 15 residues. CDR3 bases: TGTGCCAGCAGTTACTCGGGACAGGGGTATCAGCCCCAGCATTTT. Translating it yields CASSYSGQGYQPQHF.

The rearrangement links TRBV10-1 to TRBJ2-1, with a tentative D call TRBD2 (7 bases). Germline CDR1 and CDR2: WNHNN and SYGVQD (reference sequence). The CDR3 covers 16 residues. V lost 3 bases and J lost 4, with 16 bases in between. The CDR3 loop is CASSDGGGGRYNEQFF. CDR3 nucleotides: TGCGCCAGCAGTGATGGGGGCGGCGGGAGATACAATGAGCAGTTCTTC.